These 30 T cell receptor beta chains originate from one sample sequenced in a study of OX40 agonist ivuxolimab in advanced cancers. Some clones are missing from TCRdb's copy, which holds only in-frame ones; the method was immunoSEQ multiplex PCR. The sample consists of approximately 90,000 clones, more than 70% of them appearing once. The sequences come from CD4+ or CD8+ T cells sorted from blood, collected in a trial of the OX40 agonist ivuxolimab. These receptors were collected from an adult with an advanced solid tumor such as melanoma, head and neck, liver or kidney cancer.

The chain links TRBV27 to TRBJ1-1; 7 nucleotides match TRBD1. The CDR3 extends over 17 amino acids. Looked up from germline, CDR1 is MNHEY and CDR2 is SMNVEV (reference sequence). V lost 2 bases and J lost 8; bases outside the gene matches: 17. CDR3 region: CASSLRAGGRGIWEAFF. The CDR3, as DNA: TGTGCCAGCAGTTTAAGGGCAGGGGGTAGGGGGATATGGGAAGCTTTCTTT.

This clone was counted once. The chain recombines TRBV6-6 with TRBJ1-5; maybe TRBD1 (5 bases). V dropped 0 bases and J dropped 4 bases, with 13 bases sitting between them. Germline values: CDR1 MNHNY, CDR2 SVGAGI (reference sequence). The CDR3 covers 16 residues. CDR3 nucleotides: TGTGCCAGCAGTTACTCTTTAGGGGAACGGAATCAGCCCCAGCATTTT. Protein product: CASSYSLGERNQPQHF.

This sequence joins TRBV5-1 and TRBJ1-2, with 8 bases matching TRBD1. CDR3 length: 15 amino acids. The trim removed 3 bases at V and 8 bases at J, leaving 12 bases unmatched. CDR1 and CDR2 from the germline V gene are SGHRS and YFSETQ. The CDR3 here is CASSSHPTGAVGYTF. CDR3 DNA sequence: TGCGCCAGCAGCTCGCACCCGACAGGGGCGGTCGGCTACACCTTC. Combining the CDR3 with reference TRBV5-1 and TRBJ1-2 gives the whole variable domain KAGVTQTPRYLIKTRGQQVTLSCSPISGHRSVSWYQQTPGQGLQFLFEYFSETQRNKGNFPGRFSGRQFSNSRSEMNVSTLELGDSALYLCASSSHPTGAVGYTFGSGTRLTVV.

The J gene is TRBJ2-1, the V gene TRBV19; the match to TRBD2 covers 12 bases. V lost 6 bases, J lost 6 bases, and 6 bases stayed unmatched. CDR1 is LNHDA and CDR2 is SQIVND in the germline V gene (reference sequence). The CDR3 loop spans 15 amino acids. The CDR3 loop reads CASSLTSGGGNEQFF. The CDR3, as DNA: TGTGCCAGTAGCTTGACTAGCGGGGGAGGCAATGAGCAGTTCTTC.

The chain combines TRBV4-3 with TRBJ1-2, with D unclear. V was pared by 0 bases and J by 4 bases, with 12 bases between. The CDR3 runs 15 residues. The germline V gene has CDR1 LGHNA and CDR2 YSLEER. This chain's CDR3 is CASSQDFAALYGYTF. The CDR3 nucleotides read TGCGCCAGCAGCCAAGATTTCGCGGCACTCTATGGCTACACCTTC.

This chain's CDR3 is CASTRGPQGNTEAFF. CDR3 sequence (DNA): TGTGCCAGCACCCGGGGACCCCAGGGGAACACTGAAGCTTTCTTT. The V and J genes are TRBV5-4 and TRBJ1-1; perhaps TRBD1 as D (5 bases). Trimming took 6 bases from V and 1 from J, leaving 16 bases between them. The CDR3 has 15 residues. Germline V gives CDR1 SGHNT, CDR2 YYREEE (reference sequence).

The rearrangement joins TRBV6-5 to TRBJ2-7; possibly TRBD2 for D (5 bases). With 4 bases removed from V and 0 bases from J, the gap between germline ends came to 16 bases. This CDR3 comprises 16 residues. From germline, CDR1 is MNHEY and CDR2 SVGAGI. In nucleotides, the CDR3 is TGTGCCAGCAGTTTCCCCCAACACGGGAACTCCTACGAGCAGTACTTC. Translating it yields CASSFPQHGNSYEQYF.

J is TRBJ2-1 and V is TRBV5-1; 8 nucleotides align to TRBD1. Germline CDR1 reads SGHRS; CDR2 reads YFSETQ. Unmatched junction bases numbered 5, after V lost 2 bases and J lost 4 bases. This CDR3 contains 15 residues. The CDR3 nucleotides are TGCGCCAGCAGCTTATCGGGACAGGCTTACAATGAGCAGTTCTTC. This gives the protein CASSLSGQAYNEQFF.

The chain carries TRBV6-1 and TRBJ1-2; 7 nucleotides line up with TRBD1. V was pared by 7 bases and J by 7 bases, with 9 bases of the junction left unmatched. CDR3 length: 13 residues. Germline CDR1 and CDR2: MNHNS and SASEGT. The CDR3 region has the DNA TGTGCCAGCAACTCCCGACAGGGCGGTGGCTACACCTTC. Protein sequence: CASNSRQGGGYTF.

This chain links TRBV18 with TRBJ2-5, with unresolved D. Per germline, CDR1 KGHSH and CDR2 LQKENI. There are 11 residues in the CDR3. V gave up 3 bases and J gave up 5 bases, with 4 bases separating them. The DNA of the CDR3 is TGTGCCAGCTCACCGGGGGAGACCCAGTACTTC. This codes for CASSPGETQYF.

V and J are TRBV7-2 and TRBJ2-1; unclear D gene. Between the trimmed V and J ends, which lost 1 base and 4 bases, there was a span of 17 bases. Germline V gene sequence: CDR1 SGHTA, CDR2 FQGNSA. This CDR3 comprises 17 residues. The CDR3 region has the DNA TGTGCCAGCAGCTTAGGTCGAGTGGGATCTATATACAATGAGCAGTTCTTC. Translation gives CASSLGRVGSIYNEQFF.

This clone was picked up one time. This rearrangement joins TRBV5-1 to TRBJ2-1; 16 bases align to TRBD2. This CDR3 has 18 residues. The germline V gene has CDR1 SGHRS and CDR2 YFSETQ. With V trimmed by 3 bases and J by 5 bases, 8 bases remained unmatched. The CDR3 DNA is TGCGCCAGCAGCTCGGGACTAGCGGGGGGGCCGGGGAACAATGAGCAGTTCTTC. Its translation is CASSSGLAGGPGNNEQFF. Variable domain in full (rest from reference TRBV5-1 and TRBJ2-1): KAGVTQTPRYLIKTRGQQVTLSCSPISGHRSVSWYQQTPGQGLQFLFEYFSETQRNKGNFPGRFSGRQFSNSRSEMNVSTLELGDSALYLCASSSGLAGGPGNNEQFFGPGTRLTVL.

V usage is TRBV21-1 and J usage is TRBJ2-1; the DNA was not compared with TRBD2, the D call given in the table. TRBV21-1 is designated a pseudogene. There are 15 residues in the CDR3. The CDR3, as DNA: TGTGCCAGCAGCAAAGGAGGCCAGCGATGGTATGAGCAGTTCTTC. Amino acids: CASSKGGQRWYEQFF.

The chain is built from TRBV11-3 and TRBJ2-3; D is perhaps TRBD2 (5 bases). This CDR3 contains 12 residues. The V gene lost 8 bases and the J gene lost 4 bases, with 10 bases spanning the gap. CDR1 and CDR2 from the germline V gene are SGHNT and YENEEA. CDR3 protein: CASSRGSDTQYF. In DNA form, the CDR3 reads TGTGCCAGCTCTCGAGGGTCAGATACGCAGTATTTT. Using reference TRBV11-3 and TRBJ2-3 for the parts outside the CDR3, the full variable domain is EAGVVQSPRYKIIEKKQPVAFWCNPISGHNTLYWYLQNLGQGPELLIRYENEEAVDDSQLPKDRFSAERLKGVDSTLKIQPAELGDSAVYLCASSRGSDTQYFGPGTRLTVL.

This clone has only one observation. V gene TRBV9 combines with J gene TRBJ1-3, with D perhaps TRBD1 (6 bases). Germline CDR1 is SGDLS and CDR2 is YYNGEE. The CDR3 consists of 17 residues. V shed 4 bases and J shed 0 bases, with 17 bases lying between them. The CDR3 sequence is CASSIQGGSLSGNTIYF. DNA for the CDR3: TGTGCCAGCAGCATACAGGGTGGGTCACTCTCTGGAAACACCATATATTTT.

This chain connects TRBV29-1 to TRBJ2-5, with D hard to call. V dropped 1 base and J dropped 2 bases, with 11 bases sitting between them. CDR3 length equals 14 residues. CDR1 is SQVTM and CDR2 is ANQGSEA in the germline V gene. The CDR3, as DNA: TGCAGCGTTGAAGCACGGGTCAGTCAAGAGACCCAGTACTTC. Translation: CSVEARVSQETQYF.

The chain couples TRBV27 to TRBJ1-2, with D tentatively TRBD1 (5 bases). The CDR3 has 15 amino acids. V lost 5 bases to trimming and J lost 0 bases, with 13 bases between them. Germline CDR1 is MNHEY and CDR2 is SMNVEV (reference sequence). The CDR3 coding sequence is TGTGCCAGCAGTCCCCAGGGAACTGCTAACTATGGCTACACCTTC. It encodes CASSPQGTANYGYTF.

This clone was detected only once. The V call is TRBV5-6, the J call TRBJ2-7; possibly TRBD1 for D (5 bases). V dropped 4 bases and J dropped 9 bases, with 26 bases sitting between them. The CDR3 consists of 16 residues. The V gene's germline CDR1 is SGHDT and CDR2 YYEEEE. The DNA of the CDR3 is TGTGCCAGCAGCCCCCCCGTAAGGGCGGACACTTCGGTGCAGTACTTC. Amino acid sequence: CASSPPVRADTSVQYF.

The gene calls are TRBV13 and TRBJ1-5; 9 bases are shared with TRBD1. The germline V gene has CDR1 PRHDT and CDR2 FYEKMQ (reference sequence). The V segment lost 5 bases and the J segment 7 bases; nucleotides outside the gene matches: 24. The CDR3 consists of 20 residues. The CDR3 spells CASSRQGGAGPHVREQPQHF. CDR3 nucleotide sequence: TGTGCCAGCAGCCGACAGGGGGGCGCGGGTCCCCACGTCCGTGAGCAGCCCCAGCATTTT.

The gene calls are TRBV6-1 and TRBJ1-2; tentatively, D is TRBD1 (5 bases). The V end lost 3 bases, the J end lost 4 bases, and 18 bases lay between the germline ends. Per the germline V gene, CDR1 is MNHNS and CDR2 is SASEGT. There are 16 residues in the CDR3. The CDR3 DNA reads TGTGCCAGCAGTGATCCTCCAGGGCCAGATTCCTATGGCTACACCTTC. Its translation is CASSDPPGPDSYGYTF.

CDR3 in DNA: TGTGCCAGCAGTGAAAGGCCCCTCACTGGCTACACCTTC. Translated, it gives CASSERPLTGYTF. The chain links TRBV6-4 to TRBJ1-2; D call uncertain. Germline V gene sequence: CDR1 MRHNA, CDR2 SNTAGT. V was cut by 3 bases and J by 7 bases, with 12 bases left in between. This CDR3 is built from 13 residues.

The chain couples TRBV7-9 to TRBJ1-2; 8 nucleotides align to TRBD1. From germline, CDR1 is SEHNR and CDR2 FQNEAQ (reference sequence). V was clipped by 5 bases and J by 0 bases; unmatched bases: 5. The CDR3 is 15 amino acids. The CDR3, as DNA: TGTGCCAGCAGCACCCAACAGGGGGCTAACTATGGCTACACCTTC. Encoded protein: CASSTQQGANYGYTF.

A few counts support this clone. V is TRBV19 and J is TRBJ2-5; 7 nucleotides align to TRBD1. Trimming at V came to 6 bases and at J to 5 bases, leaving 9 bases not matched to a gene. This CDR3 region has 14 residues. CDR1 is LNHDA and CDR2 is SQIVND in the germline V gene (reference sequence). CDR3 nucleotides: TGTGCCAGTAGCAAAAGAGGGGGCGCGGAGACCCAGTACTTC. It encodes CASSKRGGAETQYF.

The chain joins TRBV6-5 to TRBJ1-1; D not resolved. Between the trimmed V and J ends, which lost 9 bases and 4 bases, there was a span of 18 bases. CDR3 size: 14 residues. CDR1 and CDR2 from the germline V gene are MNHEY and SVGAGI. This chain's CDR3 is CASNSLGSTTEAFF. CDR3 bases: TGTGCCAGTAACAGTTTGGGATCGACCACTGAAGCTTTCTTT.

This chain joins TRBV27 and TRBJ2-7, with D possibly being TRBD1 (5 bases). Germline lookup yields CDR1 MNHEY and CDR2 SMNVEV (reference sequence). The ends were cut back, 3 bases at V and 3 bases at J, with 12 bases in the middle. The CDR3 has 14 residues. This CDR3 is CASSLVDSHYEQYF. CDR3 sequence (DNA): TGTGCCAGCAGTTTGGTCGACAGCCACTACGAGCAGTACTTC.

The V and J genes are TRBV11-2 and TRBJ1-2; D gene uncertain. Germline loops: CDR1 SGHAT, CDR2 FQNNGV. The CDR3 sequence is 14 residues long. V was clipped by 1 base and J by 8 bases, with 14 bases between them. CDR3 coding DNA: TGTGCCAGCAGCTTAGTCCGGCGGGGATACGGCTACACCTTC. As protein: CASSLVRRGYGYTF.

This rearrangement joins TRBV29-1 to TRBJ2-2; D unresolved. Looked up from germline, CDR1 is SQVTM and CDR2 is ANQGSEA. The CDR3 runs 14 residues. V was trimmed by 3 bases and J by 4 bases, leaving 12 bases between them. CDR3 loop: CSVDRPDGTGELFF. The CDR3 coding sequence is TGCAGCGTTGATCGACCAGACGGCACCGGGGAGCTGTTTTTT.

CDR3 sequence: CASIEYPRGNSPLHF. DNA of the CDR3: TGTGCCAGCATAGAATATCCCAGGGGGAATTCACCCCTCCACTTT. The V and J genes are TRBV6-5 and TRBJ1-6; the match to TRBD1 covers 7 bases. With 7 bases clipped from V and 7 bases from J, the junction kept 10 bases outside the gene matches. Germline CDR1 reads MNHEY; CDR2 reads SVGAGI. The CDR3 has 15 residues.

The chain has TRBV7-7 and TRBJ2-3, with D possibly TRBD2 on 7 matching bases. The CDR3 sequence is 14 residues long. Germline V gives CDR1 SSHAT, CDR2 FNYEAQ (reference sequence). The ends were cut back, 5 bases at V and 3 bases at J, with 12 bases in the middle. The CDR3 DNA is TGTGCCAGCAGCCCCGGGGGGCCGACAGATACGCAGTATTTT. The encoded protein is CASSPGGPTDTQYF.

The chain has TRBV5-4 and TRBJ2-5, with 10 nucleotides matching TRBD2. With V trimmed by 4 bases and J by 5 bases, 8 bases remained unmatched. The CDR3 sequence is 15 residues long. Germline V gives CDR1 SGHNT, CDR2 YYREEE (reference sequence). The CDR3 loop reads CASSLVAGGTETQYF. The CDR3 coding sequence is TGTGCCAGCAGCCTGGTAGCGGGGGGAACGGAGACCCAGTACTTC.